The next 8 T cell receptor beta chains were all read from a single sample in a study of PD-1 blockade in classical Hodgkin lymphoma. TCRdb's table, derived via immunoSEQ multiplex PCR, lists solely in-frame clones and lacks some. This table holds under 40,000 clones, about 80% found once. Autologous stem cell transplantation was followed by relapse in every patient, and brentuximab vedotin exposure varied. The material sequenced was peripheral blood mononuclear cells (PBMCs), taken before the second cycle of nivolumab. The receptors were sampled from a human donor with classical Hodgkin lymphoma.

The chain joins TRBV7-2 to TRBJ1-6; 9 bases match TRBD1. CDR1 is SGHTA, CDR2 FQGNSA, per germline. With 6 bases clipped from V and 10 bases from J, the junction kept 10 bases outside the gene matches. CDR3 length: 15 amino acids. The CDR3 is CASRTTGGLGSPLHF. CDR3 nucleotides: TGTGCCAGCAGGACTACAGGGGGCTTAGGGTCACCCCTCCACTTT. The full variable domain, completed using reference TRBV7-2 and TRBJ1-6, is GAGVSQSPSNKVTEKGKDVELRCDPISGHTALYWYRQSLGQGLEFLIYFQGNSAPDKSGLPSDRFSAERTGGSVSTLTIQRTQQEDSAVYLCASRTTGGLGSPLHFGNGTRLTVT.

The chain carries TRBV7-2 and TRBJ2-5; D ambiguous. From germline, CDR1 is SGHTA and CDR2 FQGNSA. The CDR3 runs to 14 residues. V lost 2 bases and J 2 bases, leaving 9 bases between the germline ends. The CDR3 region is CASSLLGLQETQYF. The CDR3 DNA is TGTGCCAGCAGCTTACTGGGGTTACAAGAGACCCAGTACTTC. Combining the CDR3 with reference TRBV7-2 and TRBJ2-5 gives the whole variable domain GAGVSQSPSNKVTEKGKDVELRCDPISGHTALYWYRQSLGQGLEFLIYFQGNSAPDKSGLPSDRFSAERTGGSVSTLTIQRTQQEDSAVYLCASSLLGLQETQYFGPGTRLLVL.

V gene TRBV10-3 combines with J gene TRBJ2-3, with TRBD2 identical over 9 bases. From germline, CDR1 is ENHRY and CDR2 SYGVKD. Germline trimming cut 1 base from V and 2 bases from J; bases unmatched to any gene: 13. There are 19 residues in the CDR3. CDR3 sequence reads: CAISEFGLLAGANTDTQYF. The CDR3 DNA sequence: TGTGCCATCAGTGAGTTCGGGCTATTAGCGGGGGCCAACACAGATACGCAGTATTTT.

V usage is TRBV12-5 and J usage is TRBJ1-3; D gene ambiguous. CDR3 length: 18 amino acids. Between the trimmed V and J ends, which lost 3 bases and 6 bases, there was a span of 24 bases. The germline CDR1 and CDR2 sequences are LGHNT and FRNRAP. The CDR3 spells CASGFLDQYTRPINTIYF. CDR3 nucleotides: TGTGCTAGTGGTTTCTTAGATCAGTACACTCGGCCCATAAACACCATATATTTT.

This clone was observed once. CDR3 amino acids: CASSLDGTYEQYF. The CDR3 coding sequence is TGCGCCAGCAGCTTGGACGGAACCTACGAGCAGTACTTC. J is TRBJ2-7 and V is TRBV5-1; the D is unclear. V was shortened by 0 bases and J by 2 bases, with 6 bases between the two germline ends. The CDR3 runs to 13 residues. Germline V gives CDR1 SGHRS, CDR2 YFSETQ.

The chain employs TRBV7-9 and TRBJ1-2; no reliable D call. CDR1 and CDR2 (germline): SEHNR, FQNEAQ (reference sequence). CDR3 size: 13 residues. Deletions cut 9 bases from V and 6 bases from J, with 17 bases between. In nucleotides, the CDR3 is TGTGCCAGTGGAGAACAGTGGACTGATGGCTACACCTTC. Translation: CASGEQWTDGYTF.

This clone was seen more than once but under ten times. This chain links TRBV2 with TRBJ1-2; the D is unclear. The CDR3 loop spans 12 amino acids. With 6 bases removed from V and 8 bases from J, the gap between germline ends came to 13 bases. Germline CDR1 is SNHLY and CDR2 is FYNNEI. The CDR3 reads CASSIDSHGYTF. The CDR3 coding sequence is TGTGCCAGCAGCATCGACTCGCACGGCTACACCTTC.

The rearrangement joins TRBV4-3 to TRBJ1-1, with D unresolved. The CDR3 has 13 residues. Trimming cost V 1 base and J 3 bases, with 6 bases left between them. Germline values: CDR1 LGHNA, CDR2 YSLEER. The CDR3 DNA follows: TGCGCCAGCAGCCAAGGGCCCGACACTGAAGCTTTCTTT. This encodes CASSQGPDTEAFF.